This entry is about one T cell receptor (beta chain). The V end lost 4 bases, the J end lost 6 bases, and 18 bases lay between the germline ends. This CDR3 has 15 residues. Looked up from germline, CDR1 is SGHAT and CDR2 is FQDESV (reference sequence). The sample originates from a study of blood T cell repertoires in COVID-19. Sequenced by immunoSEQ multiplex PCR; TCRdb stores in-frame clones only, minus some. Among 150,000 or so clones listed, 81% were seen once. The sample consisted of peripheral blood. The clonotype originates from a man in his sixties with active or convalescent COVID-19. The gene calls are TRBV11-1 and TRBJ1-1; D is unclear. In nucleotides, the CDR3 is TGTGCCAGCAGCTCAGAACCCGGGTCGCGCTCTGAAGCTTTCTTT. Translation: CASSSEPGSRSEAFF.